The clone carrying this T cell receptor (beta chain) showed up just a few times. Trimming cost V 2 bases and J 4 bases, with 6 bases left between them. Germline V CDR1 and CDR2: MNHEY, SVGAGI. The CDR3 loop spans 13 amino acids. Measured with immunoSEQ multiplex PCR; TCRdb has only the in-frame clones, and not every one. Here the sample spans 300,000 to 400,000 clones, roughly 93% being singletons. The sample is drawn from a study of brain T cells in children with intractable seizures. Regarding time point: blood from clinic visit 5 months post-surgery; TSC patient then seizure free. Sequencing used peripheral blood, obtained 4 to 5 months after surgery. This sequence was found in a boy under two years old with tuberous sclerosis and intractable seizures. The chain joins TRBV6-5 to TRBJ1-3; D is perhaps TRBD1 (5 bases). This chain's CDR3 is CASSYPGGNTIYF. In nucleotides, the CDR3 is TGTGCCAGCAGTTACCCAGGGGGAAACACCATATATTTT.